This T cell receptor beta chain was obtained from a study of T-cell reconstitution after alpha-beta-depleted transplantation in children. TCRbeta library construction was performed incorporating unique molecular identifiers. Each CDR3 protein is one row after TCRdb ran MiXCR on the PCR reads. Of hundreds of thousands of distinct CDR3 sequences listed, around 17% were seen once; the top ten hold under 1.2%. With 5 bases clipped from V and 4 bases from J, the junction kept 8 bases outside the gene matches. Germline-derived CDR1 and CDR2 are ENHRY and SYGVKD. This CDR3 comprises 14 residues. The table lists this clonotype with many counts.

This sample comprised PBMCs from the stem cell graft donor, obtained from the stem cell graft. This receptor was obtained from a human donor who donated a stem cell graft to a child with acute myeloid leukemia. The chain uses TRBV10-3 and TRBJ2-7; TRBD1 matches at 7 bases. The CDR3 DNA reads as TGTGCCATCAGTAACGGGACAGCCTTTTACGAGCAGTACGTC. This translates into CAISNGTAFYEQYV.